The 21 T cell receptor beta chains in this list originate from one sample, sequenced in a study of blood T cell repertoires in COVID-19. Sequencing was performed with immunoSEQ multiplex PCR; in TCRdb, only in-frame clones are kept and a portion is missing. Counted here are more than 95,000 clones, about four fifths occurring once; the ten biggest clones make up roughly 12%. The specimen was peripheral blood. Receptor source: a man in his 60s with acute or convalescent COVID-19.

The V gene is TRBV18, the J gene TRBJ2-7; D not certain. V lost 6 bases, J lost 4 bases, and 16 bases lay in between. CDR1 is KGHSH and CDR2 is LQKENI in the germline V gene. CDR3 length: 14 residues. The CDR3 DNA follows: TGTGCCAGCTCTGGCGGCGCCAGCCTTTACGAGCAGTACTTC. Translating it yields CASSGGASLYEQYF.

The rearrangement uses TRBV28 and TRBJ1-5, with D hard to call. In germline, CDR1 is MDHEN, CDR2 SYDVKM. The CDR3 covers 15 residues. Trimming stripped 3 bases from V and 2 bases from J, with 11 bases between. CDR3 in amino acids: CASSFATSGNQPQHF. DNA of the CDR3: TGTGCCAGCAGTTTCGCCACGTCGGGCAATCAGCCCCAGCATTTT.

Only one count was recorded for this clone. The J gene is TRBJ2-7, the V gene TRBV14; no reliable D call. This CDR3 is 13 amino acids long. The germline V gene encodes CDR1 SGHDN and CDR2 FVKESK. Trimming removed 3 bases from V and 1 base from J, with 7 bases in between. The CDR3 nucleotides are TGTGCCAGCAGCCATAGTACGTCCTACGAGCAGTACTTC. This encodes CASSHSTSYEQYF. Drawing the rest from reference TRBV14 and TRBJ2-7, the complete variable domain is EAGVTQFPSHSVIEKGQTVTLRCDPISGHDNLYWYRRVMGKEIKFLLHFVKESKQDESGMPNNRFLAERTGGTYSTLKVQPAELEDSGVYFCASSHSTSYEQYFGPGTRLTVT.

In DNA form, the CDR3 reads TGCAGCGTCGATATTAAGGGGGAGTCCTACGAGCAGTACTTC. Translation gives CSVDIKGESYEQYF. The rearrangement uses TRBV29-1 and TRBJ2-7; perhaps TRBD1 as D (6 bases). The CDR3 is 14 residues long. Germline V gene lookup returns CDR1 SQVTM and CDR2 ANQGSEA. V lost 6 bases to trimming and J lost 1 base, with 16 bases between them.

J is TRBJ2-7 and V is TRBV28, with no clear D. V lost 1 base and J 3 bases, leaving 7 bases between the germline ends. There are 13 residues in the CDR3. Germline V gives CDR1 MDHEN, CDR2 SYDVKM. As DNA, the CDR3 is TGTGCCAGCAGTTTATATAAATACTACGAGCAGTACTTC. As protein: CASSLYKYYEQYF. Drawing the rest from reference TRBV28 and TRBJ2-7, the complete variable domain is DVKVTQSSRYLVKRTGEKVFLECVQDMDHENMFWYRQDPGLGLRLIYFSYDVKMKEKGDIPEGYSVSREKKERFSLILESASTNQTSMYLCASSLYKYYEQYFGPGTRLTVT.

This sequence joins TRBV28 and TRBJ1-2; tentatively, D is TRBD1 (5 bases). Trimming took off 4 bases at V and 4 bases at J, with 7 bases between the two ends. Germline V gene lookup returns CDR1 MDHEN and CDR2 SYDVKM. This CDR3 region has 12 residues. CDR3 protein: CASSSQGYGYTF. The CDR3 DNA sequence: TGTGCCAGCAGTTCGCAGGGCTATGGCTACACCTTC.

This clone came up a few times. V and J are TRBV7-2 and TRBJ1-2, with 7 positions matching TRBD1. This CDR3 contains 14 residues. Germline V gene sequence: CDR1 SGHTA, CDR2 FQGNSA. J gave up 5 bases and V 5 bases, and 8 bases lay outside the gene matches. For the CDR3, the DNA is TGTGCCAGCAGCCCCGGGGACAGTATATATGGCTACACCTTC. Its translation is CASSPGDSIYGYTF.

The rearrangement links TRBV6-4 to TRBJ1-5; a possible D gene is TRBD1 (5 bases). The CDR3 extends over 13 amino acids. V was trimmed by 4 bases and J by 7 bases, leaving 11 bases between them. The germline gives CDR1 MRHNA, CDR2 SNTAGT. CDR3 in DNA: TGTGCCAGCAGTGGTGGTAGGGGACAGCCCCAGCATTTT. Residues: CASSGGRGQPQHF.

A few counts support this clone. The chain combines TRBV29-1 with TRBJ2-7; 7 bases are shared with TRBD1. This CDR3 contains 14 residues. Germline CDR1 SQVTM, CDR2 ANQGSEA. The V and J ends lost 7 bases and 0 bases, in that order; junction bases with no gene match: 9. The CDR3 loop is CSAAGQASSYEQYF. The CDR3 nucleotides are TGCAGCGCGGCCGGACAGGCTAGCTCCTACGAGCAGTACTTC.

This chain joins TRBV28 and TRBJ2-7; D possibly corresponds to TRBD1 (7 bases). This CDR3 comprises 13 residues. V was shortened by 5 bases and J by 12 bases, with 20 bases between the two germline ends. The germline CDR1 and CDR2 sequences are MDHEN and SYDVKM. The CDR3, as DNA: TGTGCCAGCAGTCCCCCCCAGACAGGGACTGGGTACTTC. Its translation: CASSPPQTGTGYF.

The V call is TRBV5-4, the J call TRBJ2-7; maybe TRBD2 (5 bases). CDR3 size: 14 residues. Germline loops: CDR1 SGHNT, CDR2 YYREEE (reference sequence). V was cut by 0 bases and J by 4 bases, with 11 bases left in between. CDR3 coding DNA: TGTGCCAGCAGCTTGGACCCCCTAGCTTACGAGCAGTACTTC. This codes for CASSLDPLAYEQYF.

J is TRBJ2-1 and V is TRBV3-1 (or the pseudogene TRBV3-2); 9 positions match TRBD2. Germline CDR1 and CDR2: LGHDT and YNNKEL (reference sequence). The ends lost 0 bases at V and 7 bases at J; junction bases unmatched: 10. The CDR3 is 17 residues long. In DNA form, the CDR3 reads TGTGCCAGCAGCCAAGAGGGTAGCGGGAGTCTGGGGAATGAGCAGTTCTTC. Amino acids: CASSQEGSGSLGNEQFF.

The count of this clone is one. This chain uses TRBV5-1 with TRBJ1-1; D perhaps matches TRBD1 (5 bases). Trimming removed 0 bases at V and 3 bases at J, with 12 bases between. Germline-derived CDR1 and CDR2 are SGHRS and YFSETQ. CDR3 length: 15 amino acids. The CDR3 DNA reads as TGCGCCAGCAGCTTGGGAACAGGTCGTCACACTGAAGCTTTCTTT. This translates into CASSLGTGRHTEAFF.

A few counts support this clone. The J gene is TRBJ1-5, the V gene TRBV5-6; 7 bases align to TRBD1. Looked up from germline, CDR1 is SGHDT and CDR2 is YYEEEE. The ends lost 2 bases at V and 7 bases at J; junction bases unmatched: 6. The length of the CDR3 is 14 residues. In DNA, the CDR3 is TGTGCCAGCAGCTTTTGGCAGGGGGGACAGCCCCAGCATTTT. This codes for CASSFWQGGQPQHF. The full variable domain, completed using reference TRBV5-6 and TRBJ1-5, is DAGVTQSPTHLIKTRGQQVTLRCSPKSGHDTVSWYQQALGQGPQFIFQYYEEEERQRGNFPDRFSGHQFPNYSSELNVNALLLGDSALYLCASSFWQGGQPQHFGDGTRLSIL.

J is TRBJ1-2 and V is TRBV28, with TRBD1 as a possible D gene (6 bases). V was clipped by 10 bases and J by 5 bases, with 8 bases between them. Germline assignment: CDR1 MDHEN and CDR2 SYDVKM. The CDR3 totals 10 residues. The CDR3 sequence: CAIGQYGYTF. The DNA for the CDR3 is TGTGCCATCGGACAGTATGGCTACACCTTC.

The CDR3: CASSQAGGTGGTGELFF. Written as DNA, the CDR3 is TGTGCCAGCAGCCAAGCGGGAGGGACAGGGGGTACCGGGGAGCTGTTTTTT. This chain joins TRBV3-1 (or the pseudogene TRBV3-2) and TRBJ2-2; 11 positions match TRBD1. This CDR3 has 17 residues. After removal of 1 base from V and 5 bases from J, the junction contained 6 bases not matched to a gene. Germline V CDR1 and CDR2: LGHDT, YNNKEL (reference sequence).

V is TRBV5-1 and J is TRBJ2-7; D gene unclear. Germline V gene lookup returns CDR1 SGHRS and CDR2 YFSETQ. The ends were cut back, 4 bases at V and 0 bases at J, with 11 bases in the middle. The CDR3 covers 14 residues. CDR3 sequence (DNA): TGCGCCAGCAGCAAAGTTAGCAACTCCTACGAGCAGTACTTC. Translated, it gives CASSKVSNSYEQYF.

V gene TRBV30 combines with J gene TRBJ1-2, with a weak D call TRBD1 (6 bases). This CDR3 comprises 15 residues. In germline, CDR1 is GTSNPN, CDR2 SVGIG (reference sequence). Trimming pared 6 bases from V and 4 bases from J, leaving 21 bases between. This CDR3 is CACHRVNRVGYGYTF. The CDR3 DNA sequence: TGTGCCTGCCATAGGGTAAACAGGGTGGGCTATGGCTACACCTTC. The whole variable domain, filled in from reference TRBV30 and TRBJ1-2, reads SQTIHQWPATLVQPVGSPLSLECTVEGTSNPNLYWYRQAAGRGLQLLFYSVGIGQISSEVPQNLSASRPQDRQFILSSKKLLLSDSGFYLCACHRVNRVGYGYTFGSGTRLTVV.

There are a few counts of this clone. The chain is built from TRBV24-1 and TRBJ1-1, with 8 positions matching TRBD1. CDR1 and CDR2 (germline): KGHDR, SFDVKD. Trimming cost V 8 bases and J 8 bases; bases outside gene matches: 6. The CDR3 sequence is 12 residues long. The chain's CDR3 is CATTTRTGEAFF. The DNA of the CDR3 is TGTGCCACCACCACTAGGACAGGGGAAGCTTTCTTT.

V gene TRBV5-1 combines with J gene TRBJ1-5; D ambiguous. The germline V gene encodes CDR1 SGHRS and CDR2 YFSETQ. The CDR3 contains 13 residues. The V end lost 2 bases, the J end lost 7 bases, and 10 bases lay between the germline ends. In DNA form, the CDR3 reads TGCGCCAGCAGCTTAGAGGGAACCCAGCCCCAGCATTTT. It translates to CASSLEGTQPQHF.

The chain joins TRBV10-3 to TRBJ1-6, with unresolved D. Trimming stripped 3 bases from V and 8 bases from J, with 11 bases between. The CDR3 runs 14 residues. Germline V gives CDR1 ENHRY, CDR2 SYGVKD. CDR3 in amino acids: CAISDMAGDSPLHF. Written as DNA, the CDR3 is TGTGCCATCAGTGACATGGCCGGGGATTCACCCCTCCACTTT.